The 16 T cell receptor beta chains reported below all come from one sample, sequenced in a study of neurological immune-mediated disorders. TCRdb reanalysed the 5' RACE reads using MiXCR and keeps one entry per CDR3 protein. The sample holds approximately 30,000 distinct CDR3 sequences, about an eighth seen once. Sample time point: technical triplicate 2. Sequenced input: CD4+ T cells from blood. All receptors derive from a female donor with HTLV-1-associated myelopathy (HAM/TSP).

This clonotype has ten or more counts. The rearrangement uses TRBV6-1 and TRBJ2-5, with D maybe TRBD2 (5 bases). V was cut by 7 bases and J by 3 bases, with 18 bases left in between. This CDR3 spans 15 amino acids. In germline, CDR1 is MNHNS, CDR2 SASEGT. The DNA for the CDR3 is TGTGCCAGCATCAGCCAGGACTTCTTAAAAGAGACCCAGTACTTC. It codes for CASISQDFLKETQYF.

The sample holds many counts of this clonotype. This chain links TRBV7-2 with TRBJ2-7; 9 nucleotides line up with TRBD1. The CDR3 covers 15 residues. V lost 1 base, J lost 6 bases, and 7 bases stayed unmatched. Per germline, CDR1 SGHTA and CDR2 FQGNSA. The CDR3 is CASSLGDRVLGEQYF. CDR3 sequence (DNA): TGTGCCAGCAGCTTAGGGGACAGGGTTCTTGGCGAGCAGTACTTC.

This clonotype was seen repeatedly, ten times or more. The rearrangement joins TRBV20-1 to TRBJ2-1, with 9 bases aligning to TRBD2. The ends lost 5 bases at V and 6 bases at J; junction bases unmatched: 5. This CDR3 contains 13 residues. CDR1 is DFQATT and CDR2 is SNEGSKA in the germline V gene (reference sequence). In DNA, the CDR3 is TGCAGTGCTCTAGCGGGAACGACCAATGAGCAGTTCTTC. Amino acids: CSALAGTTNEQFF.

Ten or more counts support this clonotype. This chain joins TRBV7-9 and TRBJ1-4; possible D gene TRBD1, 5 bases. CDR1 and CDR2 (germline): SEHNR, FQNEAQ (reference sequence). The V and J ends lost 5 bases and 8 bases respectively, with 18 bases between them. CDR3 length equals 15 residues. CDR3 amino acids: CASSARGGMDEKLFF. The CDR3, as DNA: TGTGCCAGCAGCGCCCGGGGGGGGATGGACGAAAAACTGTTTTTT.

This clonotype was detected many times. The V call is TRBV7-2, the J call TRBJ2-7; no reliable D call. The V and J ends lost 5 bases and 2 bases respectively, with 7 bases between them. Germline V lookup: CDR1 SGHTA, CDR2 FQGNSA. This CDR3 comprises 12 residues. CDR3 loop: CASSKPPYEQYF. CDR3 nucleotides: TGTGCCAGCAGCAAACCTCCCTACGAGCAGTACTTC.

This clonotype was seen at least ten times. V is TRBV12-3 or TRBV12-4 and J is TRBJ1-2, with a weak D call TRBD1 (6 bases). The ends were cut back, 6 bases at V and 4 bases at J, with 15 bases in the middle. The CDR3 consists of 14 residues. In nucleotides, the CDR3 is TGTGCCAGCAGGCCTCAGACAGGCCCCTATGGCTACACCTTC. It specifies CASRPQTGPYGYTF.

The sample holds many counts of this clonotype. This chain connects TRBV10-3 to TRBJ1-2; weak D call: TRBD1 (5 bases). V dropped 3 bases and J dropped 8 bases, with 13 bases sitting between them. Germline CDR1 and CDR2: ENHRY and SYGVKD. This CDR3 is 13 amino acids long. The CDR3 bases are TGTGCCATCAGTGAACCGGGGGGGGAAGGCTACACCTTC. Translating it yields CAISEPGGEGYTF.

This clonotype appeared many times. The chain has TRBV4-1 and TRBJ2-1; maybe TRBD1 (6 bases). This CDR3 spans 18 amino acids. Trimming cost V 3 bases and J 5 bases, with 23 bases left between them. Germline V CDR1 and CDR2: MGHRA, YSYEKL. CDR3 nucleotide sequence: TGCGCCAGCAGCCAGTCACCCACCGGGACATCGGCCAACAATGAGCAGTTCTTC. Translating it yields CASSQSPTGTSANNEQFF.

This clonotype was counted many times. The rearrangement joins TRBV5-6 to TRBJ1-2, with TRBD1 as a possible D gene (6 bases). Looked up from germline, CDR1 is SGHDT and CDR2 is YYEEEE. V was cut by 3 bases and J by 2 bases, with 8 bases left in between. This CDR3 has 13 residues. This chain's CDR3 is CASSSQGNYGYTF. In nucleotides, the CDR3 is TGTGCCAGCAGCTCGCAGGGGAACTATGGCTACACCTTC.

This clonotype was seen ten or more times. The J gene is TRBJ2-2, the V gene TRBV7-8; the D gene is possibly TRBD2 (6 bases). Trimming left V 0 bases short and J 1 base short, with 6 bases between. Germline loops: CDR1 SGHVS, CDR2 FQNEAQ. The CDR3 covers 15 residues. In DNA, the CDR3 is TGTGCCAGCAGCTTAGCGGGAGGGAACACCGGGGAGCTGTTTTTT. Amino acids: CASSLAGGNTGELFF.

The table lists this clonotype with many counts. This sequence joins TRBV4-1 and TRBJ1-2; unclear D gene. The length of the CDR3 is 14 residues. Germline loops: CDR1 MGHRA, CDR2 YSYEKL. V lost 0 bases and J lost 3, with 8 bases in between. The CDR3 reads CASSQDAAYYGYTF. CDR3 in DNA: TGCGCCAGCAGCCAAGACGCGGCTTACTATGGCTACACCTTC.

This clonotype was recorded many times. V usage is TRBV5-1 and J usage is TRBJ2-7, with TRBD2 identical over 7 bases. CDR3 length: 16 amino acids. With 4 bases clipped from V and 2 bases from J, the junction kept 12 bases outside the gene matches. CDR1 is SGHRS and CDR2 is YFSETQ in the germline V gene. Written as DNA, the CDR3 is TGCGCCAGCAGCGCGGGGGTGCAGCGGGCCACCTACGAGCAGTACTTC. It codes for CASSAGVQRATYEQYF.

In this sample, this clonotype turned up many times. The genes are TRBV24-1 and TRBJ1-1; D is undetermined. Germline CDR1 is KGHDR and CDR2 is SFDVKD. V lost 9 bases to trimming and J lost 2 bases, with 9 bases between them. The CDR3 length is 12 residues. The CDR3 protein is CATDTSNTEAFF. The CDR3 nucleotides read TGTGCCACCGACACGTCAAACACTGAAGCTTTCTTT.

This chain links TRBV7-2 with TRBJ2-2; D is unresolved. Germline assignment: CDR1 SGHTA and CDR2 FQGNSA. V lost 1 base, J lost 5 bases, and 8 bases lay in between. The CDR3 covers 14 residues. The DNA for the CDR3 is TGTGCCAGCAGCTTAGGGCAACAGACCGGGGAGCTGTTTTTT. Translated, it gives CASSLGQQTGELFF. The entire variable domain, with the rest obtained from reference TRBV7-2 and TRBJ2-2, is as follows: GAGVSQSPSNKVTEKGKDVELRCDPISGHTALYWYRQSLGQGLEFLIYFQGNSAPDKSGLPSDRFSAERTGGSVSTLTIQRTQQEDSAVYLCASSLGQQTGELFFGEGSRLTVL.

This clonotype was seen repeatedly, ten times or more. The J gene is TRBJ2-1, the V gene TRBV15; unclear D gene. The germline V gene encodes CDR1 LNHNV and CDR2 YYDKDF (reference sequence). The CDR3 runs to 13 residues. The V gene lost 0 bases and the J gene lost 8 bases, with 8 bases spanning the gap. The CDR3 DNA reads as TGTGCCACCAGCAGAGATCCCGGGTATGAGCAGTTCTTC. Its translation: CATSRDPGYEQFF.

Ten or more counts support this clonotype. The chain recombines TRBV27 with TRBJ1-6; 7 bases agree with TRBD1. CDR1 MNHEY and CDR2 SMNVEV come from the germline V gene (reference sequence). The CDR3 sequence is 16 residues long. V lost 6 bases and J lost 0; bases outside the gene matches: 5. The CDR3 is CASSRTGGSYNSPLHF. CDR3 nucleotides: TGTGCCAGCAGCCGGACAGGCGGCTCCTATAATTCACCCCTCCACTTT.